Listed here is a single T cell receptor beta chain. Its antigen is currently not known. No much larger clonotype is one base removed from it; base qualities were not supplied. Taken from the germline V gene, the CDR1 and CDR2 loops are SGDLS and YYNGEE. The CDR3 has 14 amino acids, counting the end cysteine and phenylalanine. Just CDR3 DNA is preserved here, 42 bases in frame from base 1. V drops 4 bases and J drops 1 base, leaving 9 bases in between. The data belong to a study of primary melanoma T cells and metastatic recurrence (dated by TCRdb to 2020 to 2021). Regarding the study in general: The cohort comprised about 210 primary melanomas of stage T2 to T4, with thickness greater than 1 mm. Histopathological grading of tumor-infiltrating lymphocytes was compared with the T-cell fraction derived from sequencing. The study tested whether T-cell fraction and T-cell repertoire clonality in primary melanoma tumors predicted patient outcome. Progression-free survival was the clinical outcome compared against the T-cell fraction measured by TCR beta sequencing. Study-wide findings and limitations: The tumor T-cell fraction reportedly predicted progression-free survival independently of thickness, ulceration, mitotic rate and age. Regardless of nodal disease, mitotic rate or ulceration status, a T-cell fraction above 20% appeared to be protective. An effective T-cell-mediated antitumor response in primary melanoma was presented by the authors only as a suggestion rather than as a demonstrated mechanism. Compared with adding any other histopathological variable to tumor thickness, adding T-cell fraction reportedly produced a bigger improvement in progression-free survival prediction.

Patients had primary melanoma that had been surgically resected and was considered potentially curable but at risk of metastatic recurrence. Libraries were prepared through the immunoSEQ multiplex PCR assay. Primary melanoma tumor tissue was subjected to high-throughput sequencing of the T-cell receptor beta chain. From the authors' description of their analysis: Among the repertoire analyses were the distribution of insertions and deletions and the sharing of TCRB CDR3 between samples. A gradient-boosted model ranked how well the T-cell fraction predicted outcome compared with histopathological variables. Here the immuneACCESS table is served through TCRdb, limited to in-frame sequences with V and J called. Missing clones are a known gap in these copies; in checked studies unresolved V genes cover under half, and the rest lacks a known reason. That table gives V, J and clone size, and the DNA gave D and trimming. The sample yields around 170 clones; about 94% were counted once. The ten largest account for 13% of the sample.

The sample comprised melanoma tumor tissue. The sequence joins TRBV9 to TRBJ1-3, with TRBD1 as a weak D call on 5 bases. The receptor was derived from a human donor with melanoma. The CDR3 corresponds to CASSPRVSGNTIYF. The DNA reads TGTGCCAGCAGCCCCAGGGTTTCTGGAAACACCATATATTTT.